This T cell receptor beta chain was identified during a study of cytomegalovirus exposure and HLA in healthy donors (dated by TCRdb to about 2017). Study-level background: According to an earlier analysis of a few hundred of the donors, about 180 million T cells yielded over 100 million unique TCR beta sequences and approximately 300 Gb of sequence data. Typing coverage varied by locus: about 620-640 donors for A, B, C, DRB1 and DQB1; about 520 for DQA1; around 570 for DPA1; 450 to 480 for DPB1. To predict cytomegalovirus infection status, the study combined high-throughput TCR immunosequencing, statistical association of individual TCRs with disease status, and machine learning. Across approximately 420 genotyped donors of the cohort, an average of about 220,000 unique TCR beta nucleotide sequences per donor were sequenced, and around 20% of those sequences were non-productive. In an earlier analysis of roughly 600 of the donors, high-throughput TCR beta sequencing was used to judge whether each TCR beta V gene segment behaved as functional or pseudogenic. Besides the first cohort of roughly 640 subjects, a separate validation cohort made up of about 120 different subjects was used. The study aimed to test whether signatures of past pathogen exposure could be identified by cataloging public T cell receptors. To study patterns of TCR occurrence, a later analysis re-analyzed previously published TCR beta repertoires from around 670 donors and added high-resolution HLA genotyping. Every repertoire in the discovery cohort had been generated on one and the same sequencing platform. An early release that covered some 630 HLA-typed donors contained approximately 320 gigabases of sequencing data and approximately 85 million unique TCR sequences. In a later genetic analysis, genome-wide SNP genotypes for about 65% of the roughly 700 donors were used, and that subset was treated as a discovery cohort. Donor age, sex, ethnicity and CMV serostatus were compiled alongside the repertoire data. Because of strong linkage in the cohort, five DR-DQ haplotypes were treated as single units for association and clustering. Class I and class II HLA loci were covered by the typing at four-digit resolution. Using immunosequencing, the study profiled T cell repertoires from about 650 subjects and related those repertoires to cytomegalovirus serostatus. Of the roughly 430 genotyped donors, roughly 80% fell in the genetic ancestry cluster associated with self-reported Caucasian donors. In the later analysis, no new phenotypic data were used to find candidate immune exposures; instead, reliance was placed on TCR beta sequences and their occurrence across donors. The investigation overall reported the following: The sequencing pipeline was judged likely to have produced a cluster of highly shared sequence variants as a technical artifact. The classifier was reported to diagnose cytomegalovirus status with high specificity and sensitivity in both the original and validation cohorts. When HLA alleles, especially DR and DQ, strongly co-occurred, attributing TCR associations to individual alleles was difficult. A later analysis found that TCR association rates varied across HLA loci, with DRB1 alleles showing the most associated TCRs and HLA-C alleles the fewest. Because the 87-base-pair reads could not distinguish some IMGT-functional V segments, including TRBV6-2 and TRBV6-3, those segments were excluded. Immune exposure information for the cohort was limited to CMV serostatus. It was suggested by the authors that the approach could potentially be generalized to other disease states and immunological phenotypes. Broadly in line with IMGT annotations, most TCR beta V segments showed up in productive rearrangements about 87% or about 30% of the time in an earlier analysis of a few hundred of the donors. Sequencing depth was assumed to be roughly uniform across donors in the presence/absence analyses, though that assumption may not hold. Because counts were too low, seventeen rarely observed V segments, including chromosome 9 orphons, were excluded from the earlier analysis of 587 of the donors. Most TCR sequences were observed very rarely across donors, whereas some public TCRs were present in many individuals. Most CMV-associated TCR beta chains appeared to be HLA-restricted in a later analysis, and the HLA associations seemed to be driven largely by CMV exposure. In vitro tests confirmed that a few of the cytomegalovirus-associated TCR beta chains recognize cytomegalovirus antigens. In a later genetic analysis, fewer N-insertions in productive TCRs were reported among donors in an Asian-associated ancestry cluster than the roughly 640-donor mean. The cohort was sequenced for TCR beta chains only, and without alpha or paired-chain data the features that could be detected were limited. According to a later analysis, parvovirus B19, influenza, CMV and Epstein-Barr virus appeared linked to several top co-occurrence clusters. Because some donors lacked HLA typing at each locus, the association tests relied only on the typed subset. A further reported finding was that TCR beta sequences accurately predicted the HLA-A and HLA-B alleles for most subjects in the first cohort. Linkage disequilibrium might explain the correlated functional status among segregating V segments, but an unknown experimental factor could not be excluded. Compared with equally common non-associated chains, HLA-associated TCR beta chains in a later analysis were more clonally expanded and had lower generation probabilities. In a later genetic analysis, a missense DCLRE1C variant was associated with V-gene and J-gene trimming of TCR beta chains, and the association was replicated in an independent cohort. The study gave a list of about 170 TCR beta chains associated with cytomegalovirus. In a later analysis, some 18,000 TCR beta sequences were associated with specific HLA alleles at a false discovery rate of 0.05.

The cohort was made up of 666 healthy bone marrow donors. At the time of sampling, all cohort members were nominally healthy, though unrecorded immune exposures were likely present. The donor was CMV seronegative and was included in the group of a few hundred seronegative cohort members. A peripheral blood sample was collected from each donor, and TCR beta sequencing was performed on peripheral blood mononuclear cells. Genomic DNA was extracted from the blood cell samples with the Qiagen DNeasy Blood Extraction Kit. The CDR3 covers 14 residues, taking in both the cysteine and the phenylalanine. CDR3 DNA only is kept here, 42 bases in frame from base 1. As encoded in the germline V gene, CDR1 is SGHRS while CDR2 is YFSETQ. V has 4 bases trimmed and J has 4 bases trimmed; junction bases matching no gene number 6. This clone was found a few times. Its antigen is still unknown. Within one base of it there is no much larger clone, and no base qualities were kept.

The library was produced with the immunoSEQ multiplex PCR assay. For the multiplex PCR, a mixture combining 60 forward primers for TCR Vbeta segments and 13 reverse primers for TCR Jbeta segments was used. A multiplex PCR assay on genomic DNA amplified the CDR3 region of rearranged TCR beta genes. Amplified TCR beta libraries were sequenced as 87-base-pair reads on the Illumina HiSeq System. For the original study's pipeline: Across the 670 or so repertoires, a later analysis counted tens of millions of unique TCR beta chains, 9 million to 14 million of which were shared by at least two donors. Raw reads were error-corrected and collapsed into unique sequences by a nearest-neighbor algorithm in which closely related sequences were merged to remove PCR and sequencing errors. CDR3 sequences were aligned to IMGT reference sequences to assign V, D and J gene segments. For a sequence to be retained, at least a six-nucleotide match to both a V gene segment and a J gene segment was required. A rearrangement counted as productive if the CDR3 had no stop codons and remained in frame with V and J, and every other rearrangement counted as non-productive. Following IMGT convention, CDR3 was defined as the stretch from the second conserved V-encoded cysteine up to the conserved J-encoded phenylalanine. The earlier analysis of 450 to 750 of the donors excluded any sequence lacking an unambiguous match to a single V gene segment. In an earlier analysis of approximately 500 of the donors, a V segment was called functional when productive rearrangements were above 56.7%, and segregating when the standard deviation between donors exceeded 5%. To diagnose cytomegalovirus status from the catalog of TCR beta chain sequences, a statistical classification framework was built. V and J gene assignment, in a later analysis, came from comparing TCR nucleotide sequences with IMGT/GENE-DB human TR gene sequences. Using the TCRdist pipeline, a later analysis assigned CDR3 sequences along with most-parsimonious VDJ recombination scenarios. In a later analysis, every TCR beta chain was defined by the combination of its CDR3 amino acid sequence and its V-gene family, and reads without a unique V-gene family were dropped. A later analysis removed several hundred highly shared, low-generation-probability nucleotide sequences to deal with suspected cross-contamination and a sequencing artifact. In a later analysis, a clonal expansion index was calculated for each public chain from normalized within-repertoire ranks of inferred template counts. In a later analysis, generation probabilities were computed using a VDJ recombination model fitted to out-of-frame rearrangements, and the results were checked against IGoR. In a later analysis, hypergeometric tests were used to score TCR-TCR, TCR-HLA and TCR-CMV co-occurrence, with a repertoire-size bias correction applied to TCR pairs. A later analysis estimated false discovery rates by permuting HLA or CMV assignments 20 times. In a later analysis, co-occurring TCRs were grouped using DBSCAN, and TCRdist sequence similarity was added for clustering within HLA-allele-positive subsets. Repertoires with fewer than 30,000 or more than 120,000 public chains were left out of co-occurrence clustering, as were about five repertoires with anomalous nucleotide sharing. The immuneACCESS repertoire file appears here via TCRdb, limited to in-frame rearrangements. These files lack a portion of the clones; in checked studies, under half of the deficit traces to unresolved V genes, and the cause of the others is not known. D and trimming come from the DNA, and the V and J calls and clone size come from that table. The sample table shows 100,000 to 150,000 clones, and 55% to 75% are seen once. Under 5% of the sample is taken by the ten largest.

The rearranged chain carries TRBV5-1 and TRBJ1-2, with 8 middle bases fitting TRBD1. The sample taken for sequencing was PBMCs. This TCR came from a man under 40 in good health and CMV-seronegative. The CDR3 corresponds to CASSRLTGGYGYTF. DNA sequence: TGCGCCAGCAGCCGCCTTACAGGGGGCTATGGCTACACCTTC.